The TCR beta chain under discussion was sequenced for a study of cytomegalovirus exposure and HLA in healthy donors. This PCR relied on a set of 60 Vbeta primers and 13 Jbeta primers. Repertoires were generated with immunoSEQ multiplex PCR, while TCRdb's copy carries only in-frame clones and drops some. In the table there are about 90,000 clones, approximately 78% of which are singletons. This CDR3 is 17 amino acids long. V shed 0 bases, J shed 5 bases, and the junction held 7 bases outside the gene matches. Germline V gives CDR1 SGHVS, CDR2 FQNEAQ. Specimen: PBMCs. The origin of this receptor is a woman in her forties in good health and CMV-seropositive. This chain links TRBV7-8 with TRBJ2-1; the match to TRBD2 covers 10 bases. This CDR3 is CASSLAGLAGVHNEQFF. DNA for the CDR3: TGTGCCAGCAGCTTAGCCGGGCTAGCGGGAGTCCACAATGAGCAGTTCTTC.